This entry concerns a single T cell receptor (beta chain). Its specificity is not known. Primers: 60 Vbeta forward and 13 Jbeta reverse. TCRdb keeps only in-frame clones here, not all; method: immunoSEQ multiplex PCR. The table records about 110,000 clones, about 76% of them present only once. This sample was taken from a study of cytomegalovirus exposure and HLA in healthy donors. Study-wide background: An analysis done earlier identified fewer than 140 million unique TCR beta sequences from around 180 million T cells. Caucasian-associated ancestry cluster membership applied to just over 80% of several hundred genotyped donors. General observations from the study: A previous analysis found most TCR beta V segments productive roughly 90% or roughly 30% of the time. Association of 16,951 TCR beta sequences with HLA alleles was found at 0.05 false discovery rate in a later analysis.

The CDR3 is made up of 12 amino acids. V gave up 4 bases and J gave up 13 bases, with 17 bases separating them. Germline CDR1 is GTSNPN and CDR2 is SVGIG (reference sequence). Sequenced sample: PBMCs. The V and J genes are TRBV30 and TRBJ2-1; possibly TRBD2 for D (6 bases). The TCR was taken from a woman aged 50 to 60 in good health and CMV-seropositive. The CDR3 DNA sequence: TGTGCCTGGACCCCTCCTGGCGGGGAACAGTTCTTC. Translated, it gives CAWTPPGGEQFF.